This TCR beta chain was profiled in a study of T cell responses to AZD1222 COVID-19 vaccine. The count of this clone is one. Its antigen remains unidentified. Study-wide points: A reported finding is that nearly half of spike-specific TCRs target unmutated variant regions.

Trimming at V came to 7 bases and at J to 3 bases, leaving 12 bases not matched to a gene. Per germline, CDR1 LGHNA and CDR2 YNFKEQ. This CDR3 comprises 17 residues. Libraries were prepared by immunoSEQ multiplex PCR; TCRdb keeps only in-frame clonotypes and omits some of them. This sample carries about 60,000 clones, 85% to 95% of them seen once, and the ten largest clones take roughly 6.3%. This specimen consisted of peripheral blood, obtained 28 days after the second dose of the MenACWY control vaccine. V gene TRBV4-2 combines with J gene TRBJ2-2; 9 bases match TRBD2. This receptor was identified in an adult who received the MenACWY meningococcal vaccine as a control. The CDR3 protein is CASTAGGIAGDTGELFF. CDR3 nucleotides: TGTGCCAGCACCGCGGGGGGGATAGCGGGAGACACCGGGGAGCTGTTTTTT.